This T cell receptor (beta chain) was sequenced during a study of tumor and adjacent non-tumor tissue in lung cancer. No cell sorting was done before RNA was extracted from the tissue. Three rounds of nested PCR, following a modified ARM-PCR protocol, produced the TCRbeta library. MiXCR was run by TCRdb on the multiplex PCR reads, yielding one entry per CDR3 protein. The table records 120,000 or so distinct CDR3 sequences, approximately 71% of them present only once. This CDR3 is built from 14 residues. Germline V gene sequence: CDR1 SGHKS, CDR2 YYEKEE (reference sequence). Points on this clonotype: This sequence may be a read error, since a much larger clone differs from it by one base.

This TCR came from a man younger than 40 with non-small cell lung cancer. J is TRBJ2-5 and V is TRBV5-5; D uncertain. Sequenced sample: lung tumor tissue. The CDR3 DNA reads as TGTGCCAGCAACTTGGTTGGTGGGTTGGAGACCCAGTACTTC. It is translated as CASNLVGGLETQYF.